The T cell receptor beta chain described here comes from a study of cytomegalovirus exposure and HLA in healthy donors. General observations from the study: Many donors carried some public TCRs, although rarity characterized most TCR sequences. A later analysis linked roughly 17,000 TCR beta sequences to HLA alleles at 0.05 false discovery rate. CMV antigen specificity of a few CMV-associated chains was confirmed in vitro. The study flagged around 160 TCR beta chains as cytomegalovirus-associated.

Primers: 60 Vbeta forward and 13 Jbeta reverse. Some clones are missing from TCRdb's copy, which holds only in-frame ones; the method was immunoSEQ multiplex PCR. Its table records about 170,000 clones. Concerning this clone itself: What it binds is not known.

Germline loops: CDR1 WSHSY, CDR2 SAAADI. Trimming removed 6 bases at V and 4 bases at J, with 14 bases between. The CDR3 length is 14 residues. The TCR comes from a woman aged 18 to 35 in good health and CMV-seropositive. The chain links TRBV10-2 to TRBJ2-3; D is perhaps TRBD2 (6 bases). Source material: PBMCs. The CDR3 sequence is CASRSERVADTQYF. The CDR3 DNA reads TGCGCCAGCAGGTCGGAGCGGGTGGCAGATACGCAGTATTTT.